These 15 T cell receptor beta chains originate from one sample sequenced in a study of T cell changes during pregnancy in multiple sclerosis (dated by TCRdb to between 2018 and 2021). The method was the immunoSEQ multiplex PCR assay. As stored in TCRdb, this immuneACCESS dataset retains in-frame rearrangements with V and J assigned. A fraction of the clones does not appear; measured against another copy, unresolved V genes explain less than half of the discrepancy, and the remainder lacks a known reason. Here the sample has 55,000 to 65,000 clones; roughly 90% occur a single time. The leading ten clones occupy roughly 1.5% of the sample. The specimen comprised peripheral blood, sampled in the second trimester of pregnancy. Receptor source: a female donor with multiple sclerosis, enrolled in a pregnancy study.

This chain connects TRBV5-4 to TRBJ1-1; D possibly corresponds to TRBD1 (5 bases). Germline V lookup: CDR1 SGHNT, CDR2 YYREEE (reference sequence). The V end lost 2 bases, the J end lost 11 bases, and 13 bases lay between the germline ends. This CDR3 spans 12 amino acids. This CDR3 reads CASSLAGRDAFF. As DNA, the CDR3 is TGTGCCAGCAGCTTAGCAGGGCGGGATGCTTTCTTT.

This sequence joins TRBV5-1 and TRBJ2-7, with D hard to call. Germline V CDR1 and CDR2: SGHRS, YFSETQ. The ends were cut back, 3 bases at V and 0 bases at J, with 4 bases in the middle. The CDR3 length is 12 residues. DNA for the CDR3: TGCGCCAGCAGCTACAGCTCCTACGAGCAGTACTTC. Its protein is CASSYSSYEQYF.

This chain joins TRBV5-1 and TRBJ2-3; 12 nucleotides agree with TRBD2. Germline V gene data show CDR1 as SGHRS and CDR2 as YFSETQ. The V and J ends lost 0 bases and 5 bases, in that order; junction bases with no gene match: 4. The CDR3 runs 16 residues. The DNA for the CDR3 is TGCGCCAGCAGCTTGGGACTAGCGGGAGATCTAGATACGCAGTATTTT. It is translated as CASSLGLAGDLDTQYF.

This clone was seen once. The J gene is TRBJ1-3, the V gene TRBV5-1; D not certain. The CDR3 runs to 17 residues. Germline-derived CDR1 and CDR2 are SGHRS and YFSETQ. V lost 1 base, J lost 3 bases, and 17 bases lay in between. CDR3 nucleotides: TGCGCCAGCAGCTTGAGTTCCCGGTTTTCTGGTGGAAACACCATATATTTT. Translated: CASSLSSRFSGGNTIYF.

The chain has TRBV9 and TRBJ1-6; D is unclear. The germline V gene encodes CDR1 SGDLS and CDR2 YYNGEE. The CDR3 totals 14 residues. Trimming stripped 2 bases from V and 8 bases from J, with 11 bases between. The CDR3 bases are TGTGCCAGCAGCGTTTACGGTGGGCATTCACCCCTCCACTTT. It yields the protein CASSVYGGHSPLHF.

The chain couples TRBV7-6 to TRBJ2-2, with D possibly being TRBD2 (6 bases). This CDR3 is built from 16 residues. Deletions cut 5 bases from V and 3 bases from J, with 16 bases between. Germline-derived CDR1 and CDR2 are SGHVS and FNYEAQ. This CDR3 reads CASSRGTSTYTGELFF. In DNA, the CDR3 is TGTGCCAGCAGCCGCGGGACCTCGACTTACACCGGGGAGCTGTTTTTT.

The chain recombines TRBV4-2 with TRBJ2-2; a possible D gene is TRBD1 (6 bases). The germline V gene has CDR1 LGHNA and CDR2 YNFKEQ. CDR3 length equals 14 residues. V was shortened by 7 bases and J by 5 bases, with 14 bases between the two germline ends. The CDR3 DNA is TGTGCCAGCAAAGAGACAGGTGAAACCGGGGAGCTGTTTTTT. Protein sequence: CASKETGETGELFF.

The chain links TRBV5-1 to TRBJ2-2, with TRBD1 matching over 9 bases. The CDR3 consists of 15 residues. The V gene's germline CDR1 is SGHRS and CDR2 YFSETQ. With V trimmed by 0 bases and J by 8 bases, 5 bases remained unmatched. The DNA of the CDR3 is TGCGCCAGCAGCTTGGGGACAGGGGACGAAGGGGAGCTGTTTTTT. Translated: CASSLGTGDEGELFF.

The rearrangement uses TRBV21-1 and TRBJ2-6; the DNA was not compared with TRBD2, the D call given in the table. TRBV21-1 is tagged as a pseudogene. The length of the CDR3 is 17 residues. As DNA, the CDR3 is TGTGCCAGCAGCATGGCTAGCGACACCTCTGGGGCCAACGTCCTGACTTTC. It translates to CASSMASDTSGANVLTF.

This sequence joins TRBV11-3 and TRBJ2-2, with TRBD1 matching 9 bases. V trimming: 5 bases; J trimming: 6 bases; junction bases outside the gene matches: 13. The CDR3 is 17 residues long. Germline-derived CDR1 and CDR2 are SGHNT and YENEEA. CDR3 nucleotide sequence: TGTGCCAGCAGCCTCTTGACAGGGGGTATTAGTTCCGGGGAGCTGTTTTTT. It encodes CASSLLTGGISSGELFF.

This chain uses TRBV28 with TRBJ2-7; maybe TRBD1 (5 bases). V was trimmed by 6 bases and J by 0 bases, leaving 9 bases between them. The CDR3 covers 13 residues. Germline CDR1 and CDR2: MDHEN and SYDVKM. The CDR3 loop reads CASRGASSYEQYF. The CDR3 DNA reads TGTGCCAGCAGAGGGGCGAGCTCCTACGAGCAGTACTTC.

This clone was observed once. The chain combines TRBV4-3 with TRBJ2-7; possible D gene TRBD1, 5 bases. Trimming removed 0 bases at V and 1 base at J, with 13 bases between. The CDR3 has 16 amino acids. Looked up from germline, CDR1 is LGHNA and CDR2 is YSLEER. CDR3 sequence: CASSQERETGSYEQYF. The CDR3 nucleotides read TGCGCCAGCAGCCAAGAAAGGGAAACAGGATCCTACGAGCAGTACTTC.

V gene TRBV9 combines with J gene TRBJ2-6; the match to TRBD1 covers 8 bases. Germline assignment: CDR1 SGDLS and CDR2 YYNGEE. The CDR3 runs 16 residues. V trimming: 0 bases; J trimming: 2 bases; junction bases outside the gene matches: 1. The DNA for the CDR3 is TGTGCCAGCAGCGTAGCGGACAGGGCTGGGGCCAACGTCCTGACTTTC. As protein: CASSVADRAGANVLTF. Based on the CDR3 plus reference TRBV9 and TRBJ2-6, the full variable domain is DSGVTQTPKHLITATGQRVTLRCSPRSGDLSVYWYQQSLDQGLQFLIQYYNGEERAKGNILERFSAQQFPDLHSELNLSSLELGDSALYFCASSVADRAGANVLTFGAGSRLTVL.

This chain uses TRBV5-6 with TRBJ2-6, with D possibly matching TRBD1 (6 bases). The V gene lost 3 bases and the J gene lost 8 bases, with 12 bases spanning the gap. Germline assignment: CDR1 SGHDT and CDR2 YYEEEE. The CDR3 has 14 amino acids. The CDR3 DNA follows: TGTGCCAGCAGCTCGGACAGCAGGTCCAACGTCCTGACTTTC. Translated: CASSSDSRSNVLTF.

J is TRBJ2-5 and V is TRBV6-5; possible D gene TRBD2, 7 bases. The ends were cut back, 0 bases at V and 7 bases at J, with 18 bases in the middle. CDR3 size: 16 residues. Germline CDR1 reads MNHEY; CDR2 reads SVGAGI. The CDR3 loop is CASSYSLEGGLVTQYF. The CDR3 coding sequence is TGTGCCAGCAGTTACTCATTAGAGGGGGGGCTGGTGACCCAGTACTTC.